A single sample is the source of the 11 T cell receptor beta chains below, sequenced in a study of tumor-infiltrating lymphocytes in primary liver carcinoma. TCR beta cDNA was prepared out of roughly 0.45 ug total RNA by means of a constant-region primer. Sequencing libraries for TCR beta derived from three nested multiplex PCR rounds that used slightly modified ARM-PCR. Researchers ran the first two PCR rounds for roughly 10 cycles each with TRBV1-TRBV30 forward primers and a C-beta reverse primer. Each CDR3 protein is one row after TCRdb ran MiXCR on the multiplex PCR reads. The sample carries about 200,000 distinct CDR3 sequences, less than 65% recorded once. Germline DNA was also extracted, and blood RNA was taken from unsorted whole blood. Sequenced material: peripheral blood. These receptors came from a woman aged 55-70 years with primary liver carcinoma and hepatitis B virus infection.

The chain's CDR3 is CSIESLAGAYEQFF. Written as DNA, the CDR3 is TGCAGCATCGAGAGCCTAGCGGGAGCATATGAGCAGTTCTTC. This rearrangement joins TRBV29-1 to TRBJ2-1, with TRBD2 matching over 10 bases. From germline, CDR1 is SQVTM and CDR2 ANQGSEA. Germline trimming cut 8 bases from V and 8 bases from J; bases unmatched to any gene: 12. The CDR3 is made up of 14 amino acids.

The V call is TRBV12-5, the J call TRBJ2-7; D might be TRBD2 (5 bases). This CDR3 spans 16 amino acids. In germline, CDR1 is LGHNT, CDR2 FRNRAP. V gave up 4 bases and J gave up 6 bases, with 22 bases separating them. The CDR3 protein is CASGSGPPKTRAEQYF. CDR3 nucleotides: TGTGCTAGTGGTTCCGGACCGCCTAAGACGCGGGCCGAGCAGTACTTC.

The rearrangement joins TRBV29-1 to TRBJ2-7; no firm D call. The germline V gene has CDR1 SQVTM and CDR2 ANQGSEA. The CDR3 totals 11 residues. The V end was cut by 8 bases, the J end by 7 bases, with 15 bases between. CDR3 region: CSIACAEEQYF. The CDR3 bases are TGCAGCATTGCATGTGCCGAGGAGCAGTACTTC.

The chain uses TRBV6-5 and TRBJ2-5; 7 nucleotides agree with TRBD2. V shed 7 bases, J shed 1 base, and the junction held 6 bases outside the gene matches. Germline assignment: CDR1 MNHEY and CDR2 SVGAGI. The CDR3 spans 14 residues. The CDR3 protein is CASKRGYFQETQYF. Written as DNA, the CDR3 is TGTGCCAGCAAGCGGGGCTACTTCCAAGAGACCCAGTACTTC.

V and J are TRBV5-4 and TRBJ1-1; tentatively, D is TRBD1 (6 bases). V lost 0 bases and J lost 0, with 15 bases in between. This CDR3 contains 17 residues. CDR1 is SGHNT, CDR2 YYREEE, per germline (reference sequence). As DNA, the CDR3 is TGTGCCAGCAGCTTGGTCGGGGGGGCGGTTCTGAACACTGAAGCTTTCTTT. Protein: CASSLVGGAVLNTEAFF.

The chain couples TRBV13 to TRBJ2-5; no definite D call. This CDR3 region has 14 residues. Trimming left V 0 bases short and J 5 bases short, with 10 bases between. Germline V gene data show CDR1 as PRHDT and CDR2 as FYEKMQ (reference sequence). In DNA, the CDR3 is TGTGCCAGCAGCTTAGGATCAGTGGTCGAGACCCAGTACTTC. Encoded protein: CASSLGSVVETQYF.

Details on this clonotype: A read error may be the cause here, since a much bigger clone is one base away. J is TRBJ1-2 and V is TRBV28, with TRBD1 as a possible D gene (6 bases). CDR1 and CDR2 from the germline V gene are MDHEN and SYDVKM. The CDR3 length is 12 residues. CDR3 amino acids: CASHRAGYDYTF. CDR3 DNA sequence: TGTGCCAGTCACAGGGCTGGCTATGACTACACCTTC.

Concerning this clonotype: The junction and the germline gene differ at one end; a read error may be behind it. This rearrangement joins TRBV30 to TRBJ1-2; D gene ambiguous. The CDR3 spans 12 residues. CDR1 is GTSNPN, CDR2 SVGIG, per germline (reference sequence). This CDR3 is CAWGETSYGYAF. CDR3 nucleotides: TGTGCCTGGGGTGAGACTTCCTATGGCTACGCCTTC.

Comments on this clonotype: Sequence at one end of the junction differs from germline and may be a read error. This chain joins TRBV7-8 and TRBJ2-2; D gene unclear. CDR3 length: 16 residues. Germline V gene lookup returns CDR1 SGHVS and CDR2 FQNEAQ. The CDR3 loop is CANSSVRRTDTGELFF. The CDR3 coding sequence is TGTGCCAACAGCTCCGTCCGACGGACGGACACCGGGGAGCTGTTTTTT.

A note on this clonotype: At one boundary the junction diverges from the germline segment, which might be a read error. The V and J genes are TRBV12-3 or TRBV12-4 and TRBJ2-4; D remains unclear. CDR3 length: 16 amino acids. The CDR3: CASSLGIVETKNIKYF. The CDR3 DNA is TGTGCCAGCAGTTTAGGCATAGTGGAAACCAAAAACATTAAGTACTTC.

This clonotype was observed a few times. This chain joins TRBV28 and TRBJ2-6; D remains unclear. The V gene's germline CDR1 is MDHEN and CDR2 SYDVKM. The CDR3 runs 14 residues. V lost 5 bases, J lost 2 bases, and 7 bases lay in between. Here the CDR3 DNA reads TGTGCCAGCAGTGTCTTAACTGGGGCCAACGTCCTGACTTTC. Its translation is CASSVLTGANVLTF.